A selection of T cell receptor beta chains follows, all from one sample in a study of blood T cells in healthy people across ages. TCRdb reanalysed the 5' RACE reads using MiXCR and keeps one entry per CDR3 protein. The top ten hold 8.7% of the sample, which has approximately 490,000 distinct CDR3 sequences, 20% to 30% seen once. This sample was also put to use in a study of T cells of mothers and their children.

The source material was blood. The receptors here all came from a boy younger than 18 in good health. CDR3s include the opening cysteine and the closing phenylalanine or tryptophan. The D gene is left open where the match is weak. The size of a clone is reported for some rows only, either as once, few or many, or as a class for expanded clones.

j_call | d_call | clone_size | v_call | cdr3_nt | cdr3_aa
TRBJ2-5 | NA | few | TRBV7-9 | TGTGCCGGCAGCTTAGCTCAGGGTTCTGAGACCCAGTACTTC | CAGSLAQGSETQYF
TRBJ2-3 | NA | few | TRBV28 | TGTGCCAGCAGTCCTATCGACTGGACGGGCACAGATACGCAGTATTTT | CASSPIDWTGTDTQYF
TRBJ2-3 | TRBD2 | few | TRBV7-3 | TGTGCCAGCAGCTTAATCGGGACTAGCGGCGATCTTCCAGATACGCAGTATTTT | CASSLIGTSGDLPDTQYF
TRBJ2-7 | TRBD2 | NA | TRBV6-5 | TGTGCCAGCAGGTTACAAGCTAGCGGGGCCACACACATCTACGAGCAGTACTTC | CASRLQASGATHIYEQYF
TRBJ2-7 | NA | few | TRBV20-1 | TGCAGTGCTAGAACCTTGGGAAGAGTGGACGAGCAGTACTTC | CSARTLGRVDEQYF
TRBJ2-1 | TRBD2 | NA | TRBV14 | TGTGCCAGCAGCCCGGGACTAGCGGGAGGCTACAATGAGCAGTTCTTC | CASSPGLAGGYNEQFF
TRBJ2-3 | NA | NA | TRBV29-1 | TGCAGCGTTGAAGGGGGCAAGGATACGCAGTATTTT | CSVEGGKDTQYF
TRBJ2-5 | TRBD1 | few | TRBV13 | TGTGCCAGCAGCTTAGATCAGGGGGCGGCTGGAGAGACCCAGTACTTC | CASSLDQGAAGETQYF
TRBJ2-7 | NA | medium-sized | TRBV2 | TGTGCCAGCAGTGAATTTAGTACGCCCGGGACGACCTACGAGCAGTACTTC | CASSEFSTPGTTYEQYF
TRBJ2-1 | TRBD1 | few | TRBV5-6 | TGTGCCAGCAGCTTGGCCGGACAGGGCGTTATCAATGAGCAGTTCTTC | CASSLAGQGVINEQFF
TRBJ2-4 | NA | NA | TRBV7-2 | TGTGCCAGCAGCTTATCGAATAGGCAGGTCGGAAACATTCAGTACTTC | CASSLSNRQVGNIQYF
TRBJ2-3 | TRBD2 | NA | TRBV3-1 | TGTGCCAGCAGCCAAGTTTCACTAGCGGGAGTCGGAACGCAGTATTTT | CASSQVSLAGVGTQYF
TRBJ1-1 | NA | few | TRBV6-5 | TGTGCCAGCAGTTACGTAGGGGCGGATGGCGCTTTCTTT | CASSYVGADGAFF
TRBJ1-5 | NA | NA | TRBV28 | TGTGCCAGCAGTTTAAAAGGAATCCAGCCCCAGCATTTT | CASSLKGIQPQHF
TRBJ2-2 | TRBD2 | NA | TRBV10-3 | TGTGCCATCAGCAAGGACGGGGGGTTGGCCGGGGAGCTGTTTTTT | CAISKDGGLAGELFF
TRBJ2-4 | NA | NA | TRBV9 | TGTGCCAGCAGCGTATCCGAAGGCAGGACCCTAGCCAAAAGCATTCAGTACTTC | CASSVSEGRTLAKSIQYF
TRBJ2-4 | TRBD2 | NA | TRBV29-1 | TGCAGCGTCCTCGGACCCCGGTATTTAGGGACTAGCGGGAATCTAGCCAAAAACATTCAGTACTTC | CSVLGPRYLGTSGNLAKNIQYF
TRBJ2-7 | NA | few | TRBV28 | TGTGCCAGCAGCCCCGGGACCGAAGCCTCCTACGAGCAGTACTTC | CASSPGTEASYEQYF
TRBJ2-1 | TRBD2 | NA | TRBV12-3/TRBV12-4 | TGTGCCAGCAGCAAAAGTACTAGCGGGGGGGGGTTCTACAATGAGCAGTTCTTC | CASSKSTSGGGFYNEQFF
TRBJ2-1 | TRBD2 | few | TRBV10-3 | TGTGCCATCAGTGTAGGGACTAGCGGATCCTACAATGAGCAGTTCTTC | CAISVGTSGSYNEQFF
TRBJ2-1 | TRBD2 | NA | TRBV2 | TGTGCCAGCAGAAAAATTAGCGGGAGAGCCTACAATGAGCAGTTCTTC | CASRKISGRAYNEQFF
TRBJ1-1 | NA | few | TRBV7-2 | TGTGCCAGCAGCCCAACGACAGATACTCACACTGAAGCTTTCTTT | CASSPTTDTHTEAFF
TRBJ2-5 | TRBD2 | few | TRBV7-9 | TGTGCCAGCAGCGGGGGACTAGCGGGGCAAGAGACCCAGTACTTC | CASSGGLAGQETQYF
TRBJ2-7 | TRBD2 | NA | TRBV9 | TGTGCCAGCAGCGCTGACCCTAGCGGGAGTTACGAGCAGTACTTC | CASSADPSGSYEQYF
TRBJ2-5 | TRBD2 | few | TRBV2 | TGTGCCAGCAGGTTACTCGTTAGCGGGAGGACCCGATCAGAGTACTTC | CASRLLVSGRTRSEYF
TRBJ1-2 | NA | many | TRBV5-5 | TGTGCCAGCAGCTTGGTGCCCGGGACTAACTATGGCTACACCTTC | CASSLVPGTNYGYTF
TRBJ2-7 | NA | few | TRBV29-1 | TGCAGCGTTGAAGATCAAGCTATCGGAGGGAACGAGCAGTACTTC | CSVEDQAIGGNEQYF
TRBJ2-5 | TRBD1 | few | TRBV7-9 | TGTGCCAGCAGCCCAGGGGGCTTGGTCGGGGAGACCCAGTACTTC | CASSPGGLVGETQYF
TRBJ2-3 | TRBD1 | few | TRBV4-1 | TGCGCCAGCAGCCGTTACCTCGACAGGGTGTCTAGCACAGATACGCAGTATTTT | CASSRYLDRVSSTDTQYF
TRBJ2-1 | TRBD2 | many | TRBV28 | TGTGCCAGTCGCCCCGGGGGGAAGGCCTACAATGAGCAGTTCTTC | CASRPGGKAYNEQFF
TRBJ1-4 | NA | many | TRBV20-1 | TGCAGTGCTAGGGGGCAGCAAAGTACCCGACTGTTTTTT | CSARGQQSTRLFF
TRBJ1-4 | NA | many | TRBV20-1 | TGCAGTGCTAGTTCGGCAGGGCAGGGAGGAAAACTGTTTTTT | CSASSAGQGGKLFF
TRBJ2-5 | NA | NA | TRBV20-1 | TGCAGTGCTAGAGATCTTGGACTAACCCCTGAGACCCAGTACTTC | CSARDLGLTPETQYF
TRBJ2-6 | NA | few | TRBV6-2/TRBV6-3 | TGTGCCAGCAGTTTCGCAGCGCACCCCTCTGGGGCCAACGTCCTGACTTTC | CASSFAAHPSGANVLTF
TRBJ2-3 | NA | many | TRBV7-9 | TGTGCCAGCCCCAGCGCGGCAGATACGCAGTATTTT | CASPSAADTQYF
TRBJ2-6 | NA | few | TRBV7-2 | TGTGCCAGCAGCTCACAGCTAGCCTCTGGGGCCAACGTCCTGACTTTC | CASSSQLASGANVLTF
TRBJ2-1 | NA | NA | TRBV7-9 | TGTGCCAGCAGCTTAGCCAGCGGCGTCTTGAGCTCCTACAATGAGCAGTTCTTC | CASSLASGVLSSYNEQFF
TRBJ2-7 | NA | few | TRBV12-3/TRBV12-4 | TGTGCCAGCAGTTTAGGTGTAGGGGGATCCACCTACGAGCAGTACTTC | CASSLGVGGSTYEQYF
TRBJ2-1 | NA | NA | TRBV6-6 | TGTGCCAGCAGGGAGGGCGGGGAGGCTGAGCAGTTCTTC | CASREGGEAEQFF
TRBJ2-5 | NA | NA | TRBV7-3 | TGTGCCAGCAGCTTCAGTCCTAGCCGGCAAGAGACCCAGTACTTC | CASSFSPSRQETQYF
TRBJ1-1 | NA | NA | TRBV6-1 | TGTGCCAGCAGTGAAGCGCCGGAAGCTGGCTGGAGTAGAACTAAAGCTTTCTTT | CASSEAPEAGWSRTKAFF
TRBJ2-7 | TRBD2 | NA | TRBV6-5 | TGTGCCAGCAGTTACACTAGCGTCGGCACCTACGAGCAGTACTTC | CASSYTSVGTYEQYF
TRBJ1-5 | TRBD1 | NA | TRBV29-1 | TGCAGCGGAGGCGACAGGGGTCAGCCCCAGCATTTT | CSGGDRGQPQHF
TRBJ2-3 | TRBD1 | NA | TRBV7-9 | TGTGCCAGCAGACAGGGGACCCCAACAGATACGCAGTATTTT | CASRQGTPTDTQYF
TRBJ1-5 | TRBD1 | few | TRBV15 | TGTGCCACCAGCACTCGGACAGGATTTAGCAATCAGCCCCAGCATTTT | CATSTRTGFSNQPQHF
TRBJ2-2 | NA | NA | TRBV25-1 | TGTGCCAGCAGCCCCTCTAGGCAGGGGAGAACCGGGGAGCTGTTTTTT | CASSPSRQGRTGELFF
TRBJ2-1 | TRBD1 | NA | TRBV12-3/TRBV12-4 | TGTGCCAGCAGCCCTGGCAGGGGGCGCCTTTATGAGCAGTTCTTC | CASSPGRGRLYEQFF
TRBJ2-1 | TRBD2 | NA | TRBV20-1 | TGCAGTGCCGTGGAAGGGACTAGCGCCAGGGAGCTCTTC | CSAVEGTSARELF
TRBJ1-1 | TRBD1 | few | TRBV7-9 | TGTGCCAGCAGCTTAGGACAGGGTTCAGTAGCTTTCTTT | CASSLGQGSVAFF
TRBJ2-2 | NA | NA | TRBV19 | TGTGCCAGTCGCCCGAATTCCGGGGAGCTGTTTTTT | CASRPNSGELFF
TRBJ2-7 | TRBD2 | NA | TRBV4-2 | TGTGCCAGTAGTGAGGGGACTAGCGGGAGGCATACTGACGAGCAGTACTTC | CASSEGTSGRHTDEQYF
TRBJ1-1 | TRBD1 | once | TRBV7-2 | TGTGCCAGCAGCTACGGGACAGGGCACACTGAAGCTTTCTTT | CASSYGTGHTEAFF
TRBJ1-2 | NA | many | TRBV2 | TGTGCCAGCCCACCCCGGCAGGGATCAAACTATGGCTACACCTTC | CASPPRQGSNYGYTF
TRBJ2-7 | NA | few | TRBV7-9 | TGTGCCAGCAGCCGGGGGGCACAGAGCTACGAGCAGTACTTC | CASSRGAQSYEQYF
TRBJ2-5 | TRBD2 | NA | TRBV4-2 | TGTGCCAGCAGCCAAGACCCTAGCGGGACAGAGACCCAGTACTTC | CASSQDPSGTETQYF
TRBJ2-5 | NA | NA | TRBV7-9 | TGTGCCAGCAGCCCTCAACTCGCGGGAACCGCGTACCAAGAGACCCAGTACTTC | CASSPQLAGTAYQETQYF
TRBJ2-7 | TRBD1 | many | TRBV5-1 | TGCGCCAGCAGCAGGGACAGTCTTCCTGGGGAGCAGTACTTC | CASSRDSLPGEQYF
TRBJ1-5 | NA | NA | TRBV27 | TGTGCCAGCAGTTTGATGGGTAGCAATCAGCCCCAGCATTTT | CASSLMGSNQPQHF
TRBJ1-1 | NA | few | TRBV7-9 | TGTGCCAGCAGCCTAGACGCTTTCTTT | CASSLDAFF
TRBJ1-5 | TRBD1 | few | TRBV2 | TGTGCCAGCAGTCCGGACAGGCCCTCCTCGACGTCGCCCCAGCATTTT | CASSPDRPSSTSPQHF